This T cell receptor beta chain comes out of a study of T-cell memory formation after mild COVID-19 (dated by TCRdb to the early 2020s). Background on the whole study: Most TCR sequence clusters were specific to one of the two donors. In a couple of donors, T-cell clones that expanded and contracted after mild COVID-19 were followed by sequencing TCRalpha and TCRbeta repertoires longitudinally. Two young, previously healthy adult volunteers, one female and one male, were included in the cohort.

The paper's findings and limits, for the study overall: Clones that contracted from day 15 to 85 showed balanced CD4/CD8 phenotypes, whereas a second wave of clones that expanded from day 15 to 37 leaned towards CD4+. The second-wave clones that peaked on day 37 were not confirmed to be SARS-CoV-2 specific. Contracting CD4+ clones were located mainly in the CM and EM memory subsets, whereas CD8+ clones were found to be enriched in EMRA. The study covered only a couple of mild cases, and larger cohorts including severe cases with pre-infection samples were considered necessary. The detection of some responding clones in pre-infection memory suggests that pre-existing cross-reactive memory T cells joined the SARS-CoV-2 response.

CDR3 length: 14 amino acids, cysteine to phenylalanine. Only the CDR3 region is kept as DNA, spanning 42 bases read in frame from base 1. V loses 4 bases, J loses 0 bases, and the germline ends lie 6 bases apart. CDR1 and CDR2, per the germline V gene, are KGHDR and SFDVKD. Ficoll-Paque density gradient centrifugation was used to isolate PBMCs. The instrument given in TCRdb is Illumina NovaSeq 6000. Using 5'RACE with constant-segment primers, TCRalpha and TCRbeta cDNA libraries were constructed, with sample barcodes and unique molecular identifiers added in the process. RNA was extracted from every sample with Trizol reagent. Amplification of the libraries took two PCR steps, and the second step added a second sample barcode plus Illumina TruSeq adapters. Sequencing of libraries was performed on an Illumina NovaSeq with 2 x 150 bp paired-end reads. The study's processing was this. Demultiplexing of reads and collapsing into UMI-guided consensus sequences were performed with migec v1.2.7. Using mixcr v2.1.11, the UMI consensuses were aligned to TRA and TRB V and J templates and assembled into clonotypes. A clonotype was counted as expanded or contracted only when both edgeR and NoisET called the clonotype significant, with the noise models trained on biological replicates. For edgeR calls, a false discovery rate-adjusted p below 0.01 and a log2 fold-change threshold of 1 were applied. As an exploratory analysis of dynamics, max-normalized trajectories of the 1000 most abundant clonotypes were examined by PCA with hierarchical clustering. Separately sequenced CD4+ and CD8+ repertoires were used to assign a CD4 or CD8 phenotype to each responding clone. The public sequencing data were trimmed at Q25 with fastp and processed into clonotypes with MiXCR by TCRdb, which kept only in-frame beta chains. Each CDR3 protein appears once, grouped with its most common genes and DNA. These V and J calls rely on TCRdb rather than the paper's analysis. A total of about 470,000 distinct CDR3 sequences appear in this sample, 25% of them only once. Together, the top ten hold about 12% of the sample.

This clonotype was recorded only once. Its antigen target is currently unknown. No qualities accompany the bases; no much larger clone lies one base away. This chain is built from TRBV24-1 and TRBJ1-5; the D gene identity is not certain. Sequencing used PBMCs or a T cell subset sorted from them (not recorded which). This TCR was recovered from an adult woman who had mild COVID-19 (a few samples of this study predate the infection). The sample titles of this study are shuffled in the database, so cell type and time point are left out; the donor was told from shared clones. The CDR3 is CATSDLNSNQPQHF. The nucleotide sequence reads as follows: TGTGCCACCAGTGACCTTAATAGCAATCAGCCCCAGCATTTT.